This T cell receptor beta chain was found in a study of beta chain features in type 1 diabetes. Overall study results and limits: Type 1 diabetes patients had VDJ junctions that carried fewer insertions and more deletions. Still unanswered here is whether HLA type influences TCRB rearrangement.

Expressed TCRB transcripts were sequenced because the entire RNA isolate underwent reverse transcription. Using immunoSEQ multiplex PCR, the repertoire was profiled, and TCRdb retains in-frame clones only, with some absent. The sample has roughly 400,000 clones, about 16% seen once. CD45RO/CCR7/CD25/CD127/CD95/CD27 separated CD4+ naive, central memory, regulatory and stem cell-like memory cells by sorting. CDR3 length: 15 residues. The germline gives CDR1 MGHDK, CDR2 SYGVNS. V was trimmed by 3 bases and J by 2 bases, leaving 13 bases between them. This clone appeared a few times. Its antigen is unidentified.

The source is a woman aged 18 to 35 in good health. The sample comprised naive CD4+ T cells from blood. The chain has TRBV25-1 and TRBJ2-5, with D maybe TRBD1 (5 bases). Here the CDR3 DNA reads TGTGCCAGCAGTGACGGTCTGGGGCGGCAAGAGACCCAGTACTTC. Translating it yields CASSDGLGRQETQYF.